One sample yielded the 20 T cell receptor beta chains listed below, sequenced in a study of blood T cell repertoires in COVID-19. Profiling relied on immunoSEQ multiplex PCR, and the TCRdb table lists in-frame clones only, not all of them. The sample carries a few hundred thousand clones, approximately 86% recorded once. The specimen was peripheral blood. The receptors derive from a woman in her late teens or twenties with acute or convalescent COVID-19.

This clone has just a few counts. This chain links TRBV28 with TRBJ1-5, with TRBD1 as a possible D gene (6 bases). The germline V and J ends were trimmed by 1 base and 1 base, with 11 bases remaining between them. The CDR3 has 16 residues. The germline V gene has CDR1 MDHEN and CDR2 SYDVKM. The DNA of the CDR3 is TGTGCCAGCAGTTTATACAGGGACGTGAGCAATCAGCCCCAGCATTTT. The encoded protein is CASSLYRDVSNQPQHF. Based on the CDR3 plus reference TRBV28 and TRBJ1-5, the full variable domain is DVKVTQSSRYLVKRTGEKVFLECVQDMDHENMFWYRQDPGLGLRLIYFSYDVKMKEKGDIPEGYSVSREKKERFSLILESASTNQTSMYLCASSLYRDVSNQPQHFGDGTRLSIL.

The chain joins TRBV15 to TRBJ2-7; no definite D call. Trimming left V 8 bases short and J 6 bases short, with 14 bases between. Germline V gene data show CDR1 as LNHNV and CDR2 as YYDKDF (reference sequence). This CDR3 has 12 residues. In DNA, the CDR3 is TGTGCCACCGGAATAAGTTCGGGCGAGCAGTACTTC. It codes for CATGISSGEQYF.

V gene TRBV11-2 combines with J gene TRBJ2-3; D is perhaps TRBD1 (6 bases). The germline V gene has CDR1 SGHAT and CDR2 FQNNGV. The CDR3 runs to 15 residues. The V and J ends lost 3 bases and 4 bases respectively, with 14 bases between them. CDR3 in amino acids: CASSFHLSGADTQYF. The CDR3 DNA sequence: TGTGCCAGCAGCTTTCACCTCTCAGGGGCAGATACGCAGTATTTT.

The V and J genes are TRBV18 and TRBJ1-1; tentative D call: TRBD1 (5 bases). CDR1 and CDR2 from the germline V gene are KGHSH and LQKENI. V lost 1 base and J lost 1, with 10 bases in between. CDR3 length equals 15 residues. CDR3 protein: CASSPLATENTEAFF. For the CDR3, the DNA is TGTGCCAGCTCACCACTGGCGACAGAGAACACTGAAGCTTTCTTT.

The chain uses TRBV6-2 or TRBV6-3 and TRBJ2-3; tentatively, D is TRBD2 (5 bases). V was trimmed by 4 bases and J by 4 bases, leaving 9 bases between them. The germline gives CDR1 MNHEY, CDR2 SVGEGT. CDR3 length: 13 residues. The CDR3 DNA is TGTGCCAGCAGTTCACTAGTCCCAGATACGCAGTATTTT. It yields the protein CASSSLVPDTQYF.

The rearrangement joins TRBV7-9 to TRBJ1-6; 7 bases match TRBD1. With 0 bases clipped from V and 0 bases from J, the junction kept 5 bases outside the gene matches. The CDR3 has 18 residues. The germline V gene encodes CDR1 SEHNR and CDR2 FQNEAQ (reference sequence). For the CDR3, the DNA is TGTGCCAGCAGCTTAGCGAGGACAGGCAACTCCTATAATTCACCCCTCCACTTT. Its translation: CASSLARTGNSYNSPLHF.

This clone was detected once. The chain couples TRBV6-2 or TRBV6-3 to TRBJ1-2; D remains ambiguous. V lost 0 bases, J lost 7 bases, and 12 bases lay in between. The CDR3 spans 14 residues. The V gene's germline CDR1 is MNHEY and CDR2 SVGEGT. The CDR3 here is CASSYSNPGGGYTF. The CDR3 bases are TGTGCCAGCAGTTACTCGAACCCCGGCGGTGGCTACACCTTC.

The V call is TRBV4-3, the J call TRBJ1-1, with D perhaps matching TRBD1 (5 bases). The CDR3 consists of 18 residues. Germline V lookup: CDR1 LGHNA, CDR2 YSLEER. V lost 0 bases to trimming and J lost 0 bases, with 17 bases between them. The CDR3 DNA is TGCGCCAGCAGCCAAGAAATTAGCGGGGGGACCATGAACACTGAAGCTTTCTTT. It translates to CASSQEISGGTMNTEAFF.

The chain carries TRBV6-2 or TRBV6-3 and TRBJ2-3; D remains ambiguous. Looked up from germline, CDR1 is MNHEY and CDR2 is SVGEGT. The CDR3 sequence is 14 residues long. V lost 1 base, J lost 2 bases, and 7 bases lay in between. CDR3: CASSYLLPTDTQYF. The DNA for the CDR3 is TGTGCCAGCAGTTACTTACTCCCCACAGATACGCAGTATTTT.

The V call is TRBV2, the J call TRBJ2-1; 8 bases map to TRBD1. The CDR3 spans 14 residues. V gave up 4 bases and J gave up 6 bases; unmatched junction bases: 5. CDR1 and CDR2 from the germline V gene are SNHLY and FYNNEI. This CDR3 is CASSAGTGTNEQFF. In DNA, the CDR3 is TGTGCCAGCAGTGCCGGGACAGGTACCAATGAGCAGTTCTTC.

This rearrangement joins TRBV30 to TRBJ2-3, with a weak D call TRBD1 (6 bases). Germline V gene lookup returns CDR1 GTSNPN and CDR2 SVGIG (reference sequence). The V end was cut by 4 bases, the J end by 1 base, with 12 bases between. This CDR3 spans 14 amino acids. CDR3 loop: CAWKLGGGTDTQYF. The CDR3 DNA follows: TGTGCCTGGAAGTTAGGGGGAGGCACAGATACGCAGTATTTT.

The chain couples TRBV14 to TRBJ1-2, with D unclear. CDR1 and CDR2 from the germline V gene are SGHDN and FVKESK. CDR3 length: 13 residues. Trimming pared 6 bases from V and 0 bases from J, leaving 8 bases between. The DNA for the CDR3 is TGTGCCAGCAGTCCCCAGACTAACTATGGCTACACCTTC. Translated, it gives CASSPQTNYGYTF.

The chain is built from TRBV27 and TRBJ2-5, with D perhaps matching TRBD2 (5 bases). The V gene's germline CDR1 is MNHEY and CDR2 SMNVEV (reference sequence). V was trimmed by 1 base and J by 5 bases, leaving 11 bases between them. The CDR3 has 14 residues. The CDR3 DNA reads TGTGCCAGCAGTTTATTCGGCGGACTGGAGACCCAGTACTTC. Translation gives CASSLFGGLETQYF.

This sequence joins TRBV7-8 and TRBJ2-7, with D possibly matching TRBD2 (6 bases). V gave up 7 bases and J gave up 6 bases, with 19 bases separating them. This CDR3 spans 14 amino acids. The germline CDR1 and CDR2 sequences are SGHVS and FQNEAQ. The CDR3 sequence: CASTRAGLGLEQYF. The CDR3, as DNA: TGTGCCAGCACCCGGGCGGGATTAGGCCTCGAGCAGTACTTC. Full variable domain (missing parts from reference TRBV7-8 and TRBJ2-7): GAGVSQSPRYKVAKRGQDVALRCDPISGHVSLFWYQQALGQGPEFLTYFQNEAQLDKSGLPSDRFFAERPEGSVSTLKIQRTQQEDSAVYLCASTRAGLGLEQYFGPGTRLTVT.

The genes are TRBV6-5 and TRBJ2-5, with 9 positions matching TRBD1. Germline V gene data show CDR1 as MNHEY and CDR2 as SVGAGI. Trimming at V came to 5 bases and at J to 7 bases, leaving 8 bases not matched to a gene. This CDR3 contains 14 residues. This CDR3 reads CASSQLQGAGTQYF. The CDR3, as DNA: TGTGCCAGCAGTCAACTACAGGGGGCCGGGACCCAGTACTTC.

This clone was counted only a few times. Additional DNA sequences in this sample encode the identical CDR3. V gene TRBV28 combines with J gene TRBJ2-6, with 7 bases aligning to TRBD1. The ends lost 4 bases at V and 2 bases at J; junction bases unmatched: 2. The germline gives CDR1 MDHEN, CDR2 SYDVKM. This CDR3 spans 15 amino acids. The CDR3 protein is CASSSQGAGANVLTF. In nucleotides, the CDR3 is TGTGCCAGCAGTTCCCAGGGGGCTGGGGCCAACGTCCTGACTTTC.

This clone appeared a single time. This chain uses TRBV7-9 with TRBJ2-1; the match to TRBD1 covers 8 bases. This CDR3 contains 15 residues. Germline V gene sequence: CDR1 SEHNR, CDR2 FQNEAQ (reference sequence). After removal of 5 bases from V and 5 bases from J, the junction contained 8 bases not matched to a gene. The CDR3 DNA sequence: TGTGCCAGCAGCACCCGACAGGGGTTCAACAATGAGCAGTTCTTC. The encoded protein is CASSTRQGFNNEQFF. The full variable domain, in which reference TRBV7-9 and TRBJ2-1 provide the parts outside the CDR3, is DTGVSQNPRHKITKRGQNVTFRCDPISEHNRLYWYRQTLGQGPEFLTYFQNEAQLEKSRLLSDRFSAERPKGSFSTLEIQRTEQGDSAMYLCASSTRQGFNNEQFFGPGTRLTVL.

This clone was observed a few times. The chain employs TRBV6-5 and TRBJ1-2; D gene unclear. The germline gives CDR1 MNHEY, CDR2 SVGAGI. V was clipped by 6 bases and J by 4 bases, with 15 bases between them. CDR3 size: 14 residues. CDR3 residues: CASSPVPGFYGYTF. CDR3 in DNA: TGTGCCAGCAGCCCCGTGCCCGGGTTCTATGGCTACACCTTC.

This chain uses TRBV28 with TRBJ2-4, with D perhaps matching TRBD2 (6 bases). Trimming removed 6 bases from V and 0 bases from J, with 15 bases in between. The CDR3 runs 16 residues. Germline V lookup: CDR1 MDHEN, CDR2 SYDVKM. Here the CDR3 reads CASSPRGLLAKNIQYF. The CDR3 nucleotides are TGTGCCAGCAGCCCACGCGGACTATTAGCCAAAAACATTCAGTACTTC.

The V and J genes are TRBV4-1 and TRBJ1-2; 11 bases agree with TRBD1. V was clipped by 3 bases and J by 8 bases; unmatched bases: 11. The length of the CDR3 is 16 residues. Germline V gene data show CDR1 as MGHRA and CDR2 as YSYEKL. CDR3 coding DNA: TGCGCCAGCAGCCACCAACCGGGACAGGGGGTAGAGGGCTACACCTTC. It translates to CASSHQPGQGVEGYTF.